The T cell receptor (beta chain) described here comes from a study of shared clonotypes between healthy human individuals (TCRdb year 2020). With respect to the entire study: A few men and a couple of women, aged 18 to 49 years, made up the cohort. For each donor, CD4 naive and CD4 memory were each run on three plates, CD8 naive on two plates, and CD8 memory on one plate. To estimate repertoire size and how much clonotype sharing occurs between individuals, the study deeply sequenced the blood TCR repertoires of several healthy adults. To increase sequencing depth and limit assay-specific biases, TCR repertoire library preparation and sequencing were carried out by different laboratories using diverse techniques. Per donor, leukapheresis produced somewhere between about 0.94 and 9 billion PBMCs. General study outcomes and caveats: Approximately 5% of naive CD4, 3.5% of naive CD8, roughly 2.4% of memory CD4, and roughly 0.4% of memory CD8 clonotypes were shared across several donors. Clonotypes shared by all four sorted-subset donors showed higher generation probabilities than non-shared clonotypes. Rarefaction of sorted-subset datasets indicated incomplete sequencing despite the large sequencing depth. Sampling was restricted to blood, and TCR repertoires in tissues likely differ from the TCR repertoires found in blood. The genetic and exposure-history diversity represented was limited by the small number of donors. Pairwise subsampling indicated that sequencing depth was expected to affect the degree of clonotype sharing among donors. Naive subsets generally had larger estimated clonotype richness than memory subsets.

TCR CDR3 regions were amplified from genomic DNA by multiplex PCR using the deep immunoSEQ assay. Extracted genomic DNA from each cell subset was distributed evenly across all wells of several immunoSEQ 96-well plates, and each plate was treated as a replicate. For sorted subsets, around 200 ng genomic DNA, equal to tens of thousands of T cell genomes, was loaded into each replicate PCR. The purified libraries were quantified using a Qubit 3.0 fluorometer, sized with a Bioanalyzer 2100, and then quantified again using the KAPA Library Quantification kit. A separate single-read 150-cycle Illumina NextSeq 550 flow cell was used to sequence each immunoSEQ 96-well plate. The authors' pipeline ran thus. Because only junctional sequences without quality scores were contained in the immunoSEQ output, filtering matching that applied to full-length reads could not be performed. Sequences were annotated with PyIR, a Python wrapper for IgBLAST v1.9, and V/J genes and CDR3 were assigned using IMGT germline references. Reads with weak V/J assignments (E-value above 1e-6), missing CDR3, stop codons, out-of-frame junctions, or ambiguous translated residues were removed. V3J clonotypes were defined as sequences sharing the same inferred V gene, J gene, and CDR3 amino acid sequence. The percentage overlap between two repertoires was calculated by dividing the number of shared unique clonotypes by the size of the smaller repertoire. RTK rarefaction, the Chao1 estimator, and Recon v2.1 estimates of unobserved clonotypes were used to assess repertoire richness. Generation probabilities for all TCRbeta clonotypes obtained by the gDNA method from a handful of donors were computed using OLGA. In TCRdb, the immuneACCESS table is reduced to in-frame sequences with V and J assigned. These tables do not hold every clone; where another copy was compared, an unresolved V gene accounts for under half, and the others remain unexplained. D and trimming were read from the DNA, whereas the V and J calls and clone size are those reported in that table. This sample lists about 2.3 million clones; 85% to 95% were detected once. Clones ranked in the top ten supply approximately 0.4% of the sample.

Healthy HIV-negative adults with no recently reported acute infections or vaccinations were included as donors. Every donor was a Caucasian adult living in Nashville, Tennessee, USA. CD4+ T cells were enriched through magnetic negative selection, after which naive cells were positively selected on CD45RA and the remaining negative fraction served as the memory subset. Blood was collected by leukapheresis, and PBMCs were isolated by Ficoll-Histopaque density gradient centrifugation and then cryopreserved in liquid nitrogen vapor phase. Purity and quantity of every magnetically sorted T cell population were checked by analytical flow cytometry. Each sorted fraction had its genomic DNA isolated and then quantified by UV absorbance on a Nanodrop 2000c. Counted from cysteine to phenylalanine, this CDR3 has 14 amino acids. Only the CDR3 part of the read is kept: 42 bases, read in frame from the first base. Looking up the germline V gene (reference sequence) yields CDR1 SGHNT and CDR2 YYREEE. V is reduced by 3 bases and J by 2 bases, leaving a spacing of 9 bases between them.

For this clone: Its cognate antigen has yet to be identified. The sample holds no much larger clone one base away, and base qualities are not on file.

The chain was built from TRBV5-4 and TRBJ2-4; no D gene is confidently identified. The sequenced sample was naive CD4+ T cells from PBMCs. The cell subset or site label, as the study defines it: CD45RA+ positively selected. This TCR came from a man in his late teens or twenties in good health. Some clones in this sample may be carry-over from other donors' samples. The CDR3 protein sequence reads: CASSSPGPKNIQYF. The DNA sequence follows: TGTGCCAGCAGCTCGCCGGGTCCCAAAAACATTCAGTACTTC.